The 25 T cell receptor beta chains below all came from one sample that was sequenced in a study of control samples from healthy donors and cancer patients. The protocol was immunoSEQ multiplex PCR, while the TCRdb copy is restricted to in-frame clones and leaves out a portion. In the table there are roughly 95,000 clones, roughly nine tenths of which are singletons. The sample consisted of blood. The receptors shown here come from a woman aged 30 to 39 in good health.

The rearrangement uses TRBV25-1 and TRBJ2-1, with 11 bases aligning to TRBD2. Germline V gene lookup returns CDR1 MGHDK and CDR2 SYGVNS. V trimming: 6 bases; J trimming: 6 bases; junction bases outside the gene matches: 7. The CDR3 is 15 amino acids. The CDR3, as DNA: TGTGCCAGCAGACCTCCCCTAGCGGGAGGCAATGAGCAGTTCTTC. As protein: CASRPPLAGGNEQFF. The full variable domain, completed using reference TRBV25-1 and TRBJ2-1, is EADIYQTPRYLVIGTGKKITLECSQTMGHDKMYWYQQDPGMELHLIHYSYGVNSTEKGDLSSESTVSRIRTEHFPLTLESARPSHTSQYLCASRPPLAGGNEQFFGPGTRLTVL.

J is TRBJ2-7 and V is TRBV6-4; 8 nucleotides match TRBD1. The CDR3 extends over 14 amino acids. Germline values: CDR1 MRHNA, CDR2 SNTAGT. With V trimmed by 6 bases and J by 2 bases, 6 bases remained unmatched. The CDR3 nucleotides are TGTGCCAGCAGCCAACCAGGGGGCCCCTACGAGCAGTACTTC. This codes for CASSQPGGPYEQYF.

The chain links TRBV18 to TRBJ2-5; D is undetermined. The CDR3 is made up of 15 amino acids. Trimming removed 5 bases at V and 4 bases at J, with 17 bases between. Germline V gene lookup returns CDR1 KGHSH and CDR2 LQKENI. The CDR3 here is CASSSSGGPGETQYF. As DNA, the CDR3 is TGTGCCAGCTCAAGCTCCGGTGGCCCTGGAGAGACCCAGTACTTC.

This chain uses TRBV5-4 with TRBJ1-2; possible D gene TRBD1, 5 bases. V was cut by 2 bases and J by 14 bases, with 19 bases left in between. The CDR3 has 13 residues. CDR1 and CDR2 from the germline V gene are SGHNT and YYREEE (reference sequence). CDR3 region: CASSFYSGVGGTF. CDR3 coding DNA: TGTGCCAGCAGCTTTTACTCGGGGGTGGGGGGGACCTTC.

The chain employs TRBV7-9 and TRBJ1-2, with D maybe TRBD1 (6 bases). Per germline, CDR1 SEHNR and CDR2 FQNEAQ (reference sequence). The CDR3 loop spans 14 amino acids. Trimming left V 5 bases short and J 6 bases short, with 16 bases between. The CDR3 nucleotides are TGTGCCAGCAGCAGCCGACAGGCGCCCAATGGCTACACCTTC. This translates into CASSSRQAPNGYTF.

The genes are TRBV6-6 and TRBJ1-1; maybe TRBD1 (5 bases). Trimming took off 3 bases at V and 1 base at J, with 15 bases between the two ends. In germline, CDR1 is MNHNY, CDR2 SVGAGI (reference sequence). The CDR3 covers 16 residues. The CDR3 DNA sequence: TGTGCCAGCAGTTATCTCCCCCCGACAGAGAACACTGAAGCTTTCTTT. The encoded protein is CASSYLPPTENTEAFF.

This chain links TRBV6-7 with TRBJ2-1; tentatively, D is TRBD1 (6 bases). TRBV6-7 belongs to the ORF category, with a function that is uncertain. Trimming left V 2 bases short and J 7 bases short, with 27 bases between. The CDR3 totals 19 residues. CDR3 sequence (DNA): TGTGCCAGCAGTTACGGTTCGGAAAGGCCGGGACAAACCGCGAATGAGCAGTTCTTC. Residues: CASSYGSERPGQTANEQFF.

The chain joins TRBV7-9 to TRBJ2-1, with TRBD2 identical over 7 bases. Looked up from germline, CDR1 is SEHNR and CDR2 is FQNEAQ (reference sequence). The CDR3 covers 15 residues. J gave up 7 bases and V 2 bases, and 8 bases lay outside the gene matches. CDR3 residues: CASSLKRVGGNEQFF. DNA of the CDR3: TGTGCCAGCAGCTTAAAGCGGGTGGGGGGGAATGAGCAGTTCTTC.

This clone appeared once. V gene TRBV5-5 combines with J gene TRBJ1-6, with D uncertain. Germline-derived CDR1 and CDR2 are SGHKS and YYEKEE (reference sequence). There are 15 residues in the CDR3. Trimming removed 1 base at V and 0 bases at J, with 5 bases between. CDR3 protein: CASSLLLSYNSPLHF. CDR3 DNA: TGTGCCAGCAGCTTGCTCCTCTCCTATAATTCACCCCTCCACTTT.

V is TRBV30 and J is TRBJ2-2, with TRBD1 matching 8 bases. The CDR3 contains 15 residues. The ends lost 5 bases at V and 6 bases at J; junction bases unmatched: 11. Germline-derived CDR1 and CDR2 are GTSNPN and SVGIG (reference sequence). In DNA, the CDR3 is TGTGCCTGGGTTCAGGGGGCGCTTGGGGCCGGGGAGCTGTTTTTT. Translated: CAWVQGALGAGELFF. The variable domain in full, completed from reference TRBV30 and TRBJ2-2, reads SQTIHQWPATLVQPVGSPLSLECTVEGTSNPNLYWYRQAAGRGLQLLFYSVGIGQISSEVPQNLSASRPQDRQFILSSKKLLLSDSGFYLCAWVQGALGAGELFFGEGSRLTVL.

V and J are TRBV27 and TRBJ2-7; TRBD2 agrees at 11 bases. Trimming took 3 bases from V and 3 from J; bases not matched to a gene: 28. Germline loops: CDR1 MNHEY, CDR2 SMNVEV (reference sequence). The CDR3 length is 23 residues. The CDR3 spells CASSFARPSGRLYLPHPYYEQYF. In DNA, the CDR3 is TGTGCCAGCAGTTTTGCTAGGCCTAGCGGGAGGCTCTACCTACCCCATCCCTACTACGAGCAGTACTTC.

This chain joins TRBV24-1 and TRBJ2-1, with D maybe TRBD2 (5 bases). Germline V gene sequence: CDR1 KGHDR, CDR2 SFDVKD. The CDR3 totals 14 residues. Trimming took 5 bases from V and 3 from J, leaving 10 bases between them. Written as DNA, the CDR3 is TGTGCCACCAGTGGTGTCGGGGACTACAATGAGCAGTTCTTC. It is translated as CATSGVGDYNEQFF.

This sequence joins TRBV9 and TRBJ1-5; TRBD1 aligns across 9 bases. This CDR3 is built from 17 residues. CDR1 is SGDLS and CDR2 is YYNGEE in the germline V gene. J gave up 0 bases and V 4 bases, and 8 bases lay outside the gene matches. The CDR3 DNA is TGTGCCAGCAGCTTAACAGGGGGCTGGGATAGCAATCAGCCCCAGCATTTT. As protein: CASSLTGGWDSNQPQHF.

The rearrangement uses TRBV3-1 (or the pseudogene TRBV3-2) and TRBJ2-2, with 10 bases aligning to TRBD2. V shed 2 bases, J shed 6 bases, and the junction held 12 bases outside the gene matches. CDR3 length equals 18 residues. The germline V gene encodes CDR1 LGHDT and CDR2 YNNKEL (reference sequence). CDR3 region: CASSQPMASGGVAGELFF. CDR3 bases: TGTGCCAGCAGCCAACCCATGGCTAGCGGGGGAGTGGCCGGGGAGCTGTTTTTT.

The chain uses TRBV11-2 and TRBJ2-5; tentatively, D is TRBD1 or TRBD2 (5 bases each). Per the germline V gene, CDR1 is SGHAT and CDR2 is FQNNGV. The V end was cut by 5 bases, the J end by 5 bases, with 21 bases between. The CDR3 runs to 16 residues. The CDR3 protein is CASSPGWDPRQETQYF. CDR3 nucleotides: TGTGCCAGCAGCCCAGGTTGGGACCCGAGGCAGGAGACCCAGTACTTC. Filled out from reference TRBV11-2 and TRBJ2-5, the complete variable domain reads EAGVAQSPRYKIIEKRQSVAFWCNPISGHATLYWYQQILGQGPKLLIQFQNNGVVDDSQLPKDRFSAERLKGVDSTLKIQPAKLEDSAVYLCASSPGWDPRQETQYFGPGTRLLVL.

This clone was seen a single time. The rearrangement joins TRBV19 to TRBJ2-1; unclear D gene. Deletions cut 4 bases from V and 6 bases from J, with 16 bases between. The CDR3 is made up of 15 amino acids. Germline assignment: CDR1 LNHDA and CDR2 SQIVND (reference sequence). The CDR3 region is CASSTGTSRFNEQFF. The CDR3, as DNA: TGTGCCAGTAGTACCGGAACCTCGCGGTTCAATGAGCAGTTCTTC. Variable domain in full (rest from reference TRBV19 and TRBJ2-1): DGGITQSPKYLFRKEGQNVTLSCEQNLNHDAMYWYRQDPGQGLRLIYYSQIVNDFQKGDIAEGYSVSREKKESFPLTVTSAQKNPTAFYLCASSTGTSRFNEQFFGPGTRLTVL.

The CDR3 region has the DNA TGTGCCAGTCGTGGTCTCTCTGAAAAACTGTTTTTT. It translates to CASRGLSEKLFF. This chain joins TRBV12-3 or TRBV12-4 and TRBJ1-4; D remains ambiguous. The CDR3 runs to 12 residues. V lost 9 bases and J 7 bases, leaving 12 bases between the germline ends.

The chain recombines TRBV5-6 with TRBJ2-7; TRBD1 is a possible D gene (6 bases). The germline V and J ends were trimmed by 1 base and 3 bases, with 11 bases remaining between them. Germline CDR1 reads SGHDT; CDR2 reads YYEEEE. The CDR3 consists of 14 residues. The CDR3 is CASSLYQGFYEQYF. CDR3 sequence (DNA): TGTGCCAGCAGCTTGTATCAGGGGTTCTACGAGCAGTACTTC.

The chain links TRBV2 to TRBJ2-1; 8 bases match TRBD2. Germline CDR1 is SNHLY and CDR2 is FYNNEI. Germline trimming cut 2 bases from V and 3 bases from J; bases unmatched to any gene: 3. The CDR3 covers 15 residues. CDR3: CASSERGGYYNEQFF. The CDR3 bases are TGTGCCAGCAGTGAACGGGGGGGTTACTACAATGAGCAGTTCTTC.

The chain joins TRBV5-1 to TRBJ1-4; D remains unclear. Germline values: CDR1 SGHRS, CDR2 YFSETQ. The ends were cut back, 0 bases at V and 4 bases at J, with 13 bases in the middle. The CDR3 consists of 16 residues. DNA of the CDR3: TGCGCCAGCAGCTTGGGACGGTATTCCGGTAATGAAAAACTGTTTTTT. Translating gives CASSLGRYSGNEKLFF.

The CDR3 DNA reads TGCGCCAGCAGTCAATCGAGCTTTACCTATGGCTACACCTTC. It yields the protein CASSQSSFTYGYTF. The rearrangement joins TRBV23-1 to TRBJ1-2; D is unclear. TRBV23-1 is an ORF, with its function uncertain. The ends were cut back, 0 bases at V and 4 bases at J, with 9 bases in the middle. The CDR3 is 14 amino acids.

The genes are TRBV7-2 and TRBJ1-1, with 7 positions matching TRBD1. This CDR3 is built from 15 residues. The V gene end was trimmed by 4 bases and the J gene end by 0 bases; junction bases not matched to a gene: 5. Looked up from germline, CDR1 is SGHTA and CDR2 is FQGNSA. The CDR3 loop is CASSSRQGMNTEAFF. CDR3 DNA sequence: TGTGCCAGCAGCTCAAGACAGGGTATGAACACTGAAGCTTTCTTT.

Note on this clone: One end of the junction varies from germline; a read error may be responsible. The V and J genes are TRBV12-5 and TRBJ2-2; D is possibly TRBD1 (5 bases). This CDR3 region has 19 residues. Germline-derived CDR1 and CDR2 are LGHNT and FRNRAP. Written as DNA, the CDR3 is TGTGCTGGTGGTTTGGTATCCAGGGTGGTGGATACGAACACCGGGGAGCTGTTTTTT. Encoded protein: CAGGLVSRVVDTNTGELFF. The variable domain in full, with the rest retrieved from reference TRBV12-5 and TRBJ2-2, is DARVTQTPRHKVTEMGQEVTMRCQPILGHNTVFWYRQTMMQGLELLAYFRNRAPLDDSGMPKDRFSAEMPDATLATLKIQPSEPRDSAVYFCAGGLVSRVVDTNTGELFFGEGSRLTVL.

The chain recombines TRBV10-3 with TRBJ2-7; D not resolved. The CDR3 runs to 13 residues. CDR1 is ENHRY, CDR2 SYGVKD, per germline. V lost 0 bases to trimming and J lost 13 bases, with 16 bases between them. CDR3 protein: CAISESRQTQDYF. For the CDR3, the DNA is TGTGCCATCAGTGAGTCGAGGCAAACCCAGGATTACTTC.

The V gene is TRBV6-5, the J gene TRBJ1-4; D is perhaps TRBD1 (6 bases). CDR1 is MNHEY, CDR2 SVGAGI, per germline. This CDR3 region has 14 residues. V lost 7 bases and J 5 bases, leaving 14 bases between the germline ends. This chain's CDR3 is CASKGEGRNEKLFF. For the CDR3, the DNA is TGTGCCAGCAAGGGGGAGGGTAGGAATGAAAAACTGTTTTTT.